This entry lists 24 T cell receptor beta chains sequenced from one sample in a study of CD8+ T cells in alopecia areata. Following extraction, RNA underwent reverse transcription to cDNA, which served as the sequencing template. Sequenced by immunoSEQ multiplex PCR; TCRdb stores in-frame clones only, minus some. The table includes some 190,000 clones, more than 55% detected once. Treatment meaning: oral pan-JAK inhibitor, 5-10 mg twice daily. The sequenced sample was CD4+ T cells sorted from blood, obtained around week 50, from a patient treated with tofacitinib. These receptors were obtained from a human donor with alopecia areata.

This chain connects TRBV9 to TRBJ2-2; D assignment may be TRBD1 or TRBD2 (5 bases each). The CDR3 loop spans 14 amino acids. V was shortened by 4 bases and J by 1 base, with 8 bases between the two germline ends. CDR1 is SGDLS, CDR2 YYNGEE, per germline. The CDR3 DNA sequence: TGTGCCAGCAGCCGGGGCAGGAACACCGGGGAGCTGTTTTTT. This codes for CASSRGRNTGELFF. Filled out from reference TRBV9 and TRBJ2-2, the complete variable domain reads DSGVTQTPKHLITATGQRVTLRCSPRSGDLSVYWYQQSLDQGLQFLIQYYNGEERAKGNILERFSAQQFPDLHSELNLSSLELGDSALYFCASSRGRNTGELFFGEGSRLTVL.

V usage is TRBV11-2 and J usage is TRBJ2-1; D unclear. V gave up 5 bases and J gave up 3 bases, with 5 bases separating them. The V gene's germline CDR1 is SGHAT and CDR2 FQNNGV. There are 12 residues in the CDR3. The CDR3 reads CASSLSYNEQFF. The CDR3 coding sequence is TGTGCCAGCAGCCTGAGCTACAATGAGCAGTTCTTC.

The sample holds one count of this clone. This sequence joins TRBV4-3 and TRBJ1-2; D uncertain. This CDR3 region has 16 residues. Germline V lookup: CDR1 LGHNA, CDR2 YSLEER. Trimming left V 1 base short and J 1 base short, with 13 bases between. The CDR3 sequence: CASSQVQGPLNYGYTF. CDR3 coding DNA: TGCGCCAGCAGCCAAGTGCAAGGGCCCCTTAACTATGGCTACACCTTC.

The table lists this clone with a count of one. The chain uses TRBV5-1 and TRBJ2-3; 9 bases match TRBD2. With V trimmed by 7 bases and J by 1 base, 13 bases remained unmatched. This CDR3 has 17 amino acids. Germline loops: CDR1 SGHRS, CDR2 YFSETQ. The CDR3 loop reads CASQGASGDLGTDTQYF. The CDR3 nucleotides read TGCGCCAGCCAGGGAGCTAGCGGGGACCTTGGCACAGATACGCAGTATTTT.

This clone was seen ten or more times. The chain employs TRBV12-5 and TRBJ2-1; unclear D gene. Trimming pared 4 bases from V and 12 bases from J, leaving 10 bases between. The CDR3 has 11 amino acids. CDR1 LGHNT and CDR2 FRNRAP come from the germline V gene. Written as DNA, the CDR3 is TGTGCTAGTGGTTCCCCTCTGGGGCAGTTCTTC. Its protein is CASGSPLGQFF.

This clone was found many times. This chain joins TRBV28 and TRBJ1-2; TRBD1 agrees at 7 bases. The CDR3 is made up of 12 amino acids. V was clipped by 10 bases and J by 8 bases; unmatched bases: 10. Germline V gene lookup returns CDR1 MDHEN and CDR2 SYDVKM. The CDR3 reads CATLPGQQGYTF. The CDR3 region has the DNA TGTGCCACCCTACCGGGACAGCAGGGCTACACCTTC.

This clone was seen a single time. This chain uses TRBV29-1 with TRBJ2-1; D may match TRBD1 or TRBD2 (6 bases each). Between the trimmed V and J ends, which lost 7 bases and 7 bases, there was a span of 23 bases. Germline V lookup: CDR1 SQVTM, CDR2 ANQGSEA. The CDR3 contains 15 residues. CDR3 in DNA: TGCAGCGCTTCTGGGGGGCAGGGGAGGTTGAATGAGCAGTTCTTC. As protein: CSASGGQGRLNEQFF.

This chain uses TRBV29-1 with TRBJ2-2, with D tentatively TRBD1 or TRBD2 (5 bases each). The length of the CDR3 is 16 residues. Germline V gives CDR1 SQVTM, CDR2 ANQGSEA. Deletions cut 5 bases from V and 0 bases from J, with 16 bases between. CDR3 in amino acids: CSVPSTGTANTGELFF. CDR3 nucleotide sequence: TGCAGCGTTCCGTCTACCGGGACGGCGAACACCGGGGAGCTGTTTTTT.

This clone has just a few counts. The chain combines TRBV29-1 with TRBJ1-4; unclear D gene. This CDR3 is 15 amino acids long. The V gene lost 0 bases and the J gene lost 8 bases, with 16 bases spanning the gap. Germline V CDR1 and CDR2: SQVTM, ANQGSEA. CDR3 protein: CSVEEDGPRREKLFF. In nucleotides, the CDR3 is TGCAGCGTTGAAGAGGACGGTCCCCGTCGGGAAAAACTGTTTTTT.

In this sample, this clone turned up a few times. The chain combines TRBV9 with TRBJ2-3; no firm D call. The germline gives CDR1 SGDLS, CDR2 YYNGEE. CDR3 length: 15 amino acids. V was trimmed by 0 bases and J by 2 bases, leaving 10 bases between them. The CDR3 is CASSVGLDLTDTQYF. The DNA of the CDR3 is TGTGCCAGCAGCGTAGGCCTGGATCTCACAGATACGCAGTATTTT.

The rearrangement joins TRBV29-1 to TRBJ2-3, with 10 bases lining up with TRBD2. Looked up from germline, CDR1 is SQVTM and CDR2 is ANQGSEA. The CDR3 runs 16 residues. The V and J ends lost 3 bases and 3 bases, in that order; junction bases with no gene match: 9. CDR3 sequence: CSVEGGPSGGTDTQYF. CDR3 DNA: TGCAGCGTTGAGGGTGGGCCTAGCGGGGGAACAGATACGCAGTATTTT.

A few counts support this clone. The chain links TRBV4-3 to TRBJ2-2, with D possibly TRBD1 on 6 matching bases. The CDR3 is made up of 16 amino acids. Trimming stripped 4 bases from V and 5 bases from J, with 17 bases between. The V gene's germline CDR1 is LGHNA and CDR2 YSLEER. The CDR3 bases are TGCGCCAGCAGCCGACAGGACCTGGTTGGGACCGGGGAGCTGTTTTTT. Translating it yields CASSRQDLVGTGELFF.

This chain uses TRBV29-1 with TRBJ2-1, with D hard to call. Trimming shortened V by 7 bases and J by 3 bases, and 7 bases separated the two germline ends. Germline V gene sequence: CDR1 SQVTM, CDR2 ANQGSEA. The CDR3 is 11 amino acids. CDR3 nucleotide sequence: TGCAGCGCCGACTTCTACAATGAGCAGTTCTTC. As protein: CSADFYNEQFF.

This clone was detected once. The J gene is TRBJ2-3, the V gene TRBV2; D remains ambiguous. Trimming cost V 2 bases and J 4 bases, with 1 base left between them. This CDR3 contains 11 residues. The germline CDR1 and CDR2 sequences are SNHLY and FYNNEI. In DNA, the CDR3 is TGTGCCAGCAGTGAATCAGATACGCAGTATTTT. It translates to CASSESDTQYF.

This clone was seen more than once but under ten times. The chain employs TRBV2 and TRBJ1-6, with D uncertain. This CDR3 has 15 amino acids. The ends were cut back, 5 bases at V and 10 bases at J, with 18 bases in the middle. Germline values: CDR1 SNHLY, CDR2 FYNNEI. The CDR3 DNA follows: TGTGCCAGCAGTATCGAGGAAGGGAAGGGATCACCCCTCCACTTT. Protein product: CASSIEEGKGSPLHF.

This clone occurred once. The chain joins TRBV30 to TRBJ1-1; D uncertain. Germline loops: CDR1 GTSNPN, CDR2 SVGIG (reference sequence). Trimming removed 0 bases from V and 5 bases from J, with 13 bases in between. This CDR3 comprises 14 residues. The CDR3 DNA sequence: TGTGCCTGGAGTGTTGAAGAAACGGGGACTGAAGCTTTCTTT. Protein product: CAWSVEETGTEAFF.

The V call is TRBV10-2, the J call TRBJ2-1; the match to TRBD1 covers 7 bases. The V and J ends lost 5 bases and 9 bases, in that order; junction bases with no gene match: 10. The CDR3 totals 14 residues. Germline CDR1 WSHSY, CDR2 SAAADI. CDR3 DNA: TGCGCCAGCAGTCTCCCGACAGGGACAAGTGAGCAGTTCTTC. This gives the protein CASSLPTGTSEQFF.

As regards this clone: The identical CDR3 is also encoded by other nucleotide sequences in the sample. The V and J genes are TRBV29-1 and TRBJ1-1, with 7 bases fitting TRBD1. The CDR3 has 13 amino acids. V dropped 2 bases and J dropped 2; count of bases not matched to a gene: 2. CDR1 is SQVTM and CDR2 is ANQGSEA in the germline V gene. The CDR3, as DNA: TGCAGCGTTGAAAAGGGGGCAAACACTGAAGCTTTCTTT. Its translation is CSVEKGANTEAFF.

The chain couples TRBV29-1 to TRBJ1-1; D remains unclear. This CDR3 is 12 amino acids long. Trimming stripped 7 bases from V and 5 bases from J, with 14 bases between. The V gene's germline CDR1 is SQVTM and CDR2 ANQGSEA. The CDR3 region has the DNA TGCAGCGGTGACTCTAGTGGGACTGAAGCTTTCTTT. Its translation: CSGDSSGTEAFF.

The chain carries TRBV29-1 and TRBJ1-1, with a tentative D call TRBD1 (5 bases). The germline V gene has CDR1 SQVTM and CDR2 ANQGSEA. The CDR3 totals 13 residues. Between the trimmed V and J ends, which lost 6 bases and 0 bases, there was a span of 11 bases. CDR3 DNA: TGCAGCGTCAAGATGACAGTGAACACTGAAGCTTTCTTT. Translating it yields CSVKMTVNTEAFF.

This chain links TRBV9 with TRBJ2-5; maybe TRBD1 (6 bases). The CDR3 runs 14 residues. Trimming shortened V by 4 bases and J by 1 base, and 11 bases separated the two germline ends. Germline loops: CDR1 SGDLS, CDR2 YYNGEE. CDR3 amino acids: CASSSGTSQETQYF. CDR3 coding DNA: TGTGCCAGCAGCTCTGGGACATCCCAAGAGACCCAGTACTTC.

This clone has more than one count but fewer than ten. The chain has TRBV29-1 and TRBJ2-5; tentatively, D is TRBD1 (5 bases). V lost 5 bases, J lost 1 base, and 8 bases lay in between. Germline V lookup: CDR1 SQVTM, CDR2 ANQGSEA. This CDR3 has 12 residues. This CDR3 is CSVLQVQETQYF. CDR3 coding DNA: TGCAGCGTTCTACAGGTCCAAGAGACCCAGTACTTC.

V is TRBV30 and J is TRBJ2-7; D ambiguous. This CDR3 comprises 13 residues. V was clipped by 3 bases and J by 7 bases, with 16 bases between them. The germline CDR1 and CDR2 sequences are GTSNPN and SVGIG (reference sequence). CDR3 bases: TGTGCCTGGAGCGCCGAGCCTTTCCTGGAGCAGTACTTC. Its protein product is CAWSAEPFLEQYF.

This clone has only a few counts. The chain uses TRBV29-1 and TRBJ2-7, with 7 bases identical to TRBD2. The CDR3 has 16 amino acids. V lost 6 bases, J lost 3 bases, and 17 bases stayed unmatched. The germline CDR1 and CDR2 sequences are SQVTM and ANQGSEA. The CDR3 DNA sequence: TGCAGCGTCGCGCGCGGGAGCCACAAGACCGACTACGAGCAGTACTTC. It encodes CSVARGSHKTDYEQYF.